Listed below are T cell receptor beta chains from one sample, sequenced in a study of T cell responses to AZD1222 COVID-19 vaccine. TCRdb's table, derived via immunoSEQ multiplex PCR, lists solely in-frame clones and lacks some. The data contain approximately 150,000 clones, 80% to 90% of them seen just once; the ten biggest clones take up 1.5% to 2%. This specimen was peripheral blood, taken on day 0 of AZD1222 vaccination. The receptor source for this set is an adult in good health. Each CDR3 is given with its conserved first and last residue. A D gene is named only where the DNA matches it firmly. Clone size is not always given. Where it is, it says once, few, many or a class for expanded clones.

- | - | TRBJ1-4 | TRBV6-5 | TGTGCCAGCAGTTACTCGAGGGAGAGAGGTGAAAAACTGTTTTTT | CASSYSRERGEKLFF
few | - | TRBJ1-6 | TRBV7-9 | TGTGCCAGCAGCTCCCGGGCGGATCTTGTTTCACCCCTCCACTTT | CASSSRADLVSPLHF
- | TRBD1 | TRBJ1-1 | TRBV11-2 | TGTGCCAGCAGCTTAGGACAAGGACAGGGGAGGGGGCACACTGAAGCTTTCTTT | CASSLGQGQGRGHTEAFF
- | - | TRBJ2-5 | TRBV7-9 | TGTGCCAGCAGCTCTCCTTGGGGGGCGCAAGAGACCCAGTACTTC | CASSSPWGAQETQYF
- | - | TRBJ2-1 | TRBV30 | TGTGCCTGGACCCCCTTGAGCTCCTACAATGAGCAGTTCTTC | CAWTPLSSYNEQFF
- | TRBD1 | TRBJ1-2 | TRBV28 | TGTGCCGCCTGGGCAGGGGGGTATGGCTACACCTTC | CAAWAGGYGYTF
once | TRBD2 | TRBJ2-5 | TRBV2 | TGTGCCAGCTCCCCGACTAGCTGGCAAGAGACCCAGTACTTC | CASSPTSWQETQYF
- | TRBD1 | TRBJ2-7 | TRBV2 | TGTGCCAGCAGGTTGCAGGTGGGACAGGGCTACGAGCAGTACTTC | CASRLQVGQGYEQYF
few | TRBD1 | TRBJ1-5 | TRBV7-3 | TGTGCCAGCAGCTCGGGACAGCTATATAGCAATCAGCCCCAGCATTTT | CASSSGQLYSNQPQHF
once | TRBD1 | TRBJ1-1 | TRBV30 | TGTGCCTGGAGTGTACGTCCAGCGACAGGGACTGAAGCTTTCTTT | CAWSVRPATGTEAFF
- | - | TRBJ1-6 | TRBV7-9 | TGTGCCAGCGGTCTATCGGGGGCGGAAAATTCACCCCTCCACTTT | CASGLSGAENSPLHF
- | - | TRBJ2-7 | TRBV15 | TGTGCCACCAGCAGAGATAACGGCAGCGGAGCCCCGTACTTC | CATSRDNGSGAPYF
- | - | TRBJ2-1 | TRBV24-1 | TGTGCCACCAGTGATTACCGGGACTTGGGTACGTTCTTC | CATSDYRDLGTFF
- | - | TRBJ1-2 | TRBV6-5 | TGTGCCAGCAGACCAAGGGGGGGGTCCTATGGCTACACCTTC | CASRPRGGSYGYTF
once | TRBD1 | TRBJ1-6 | TRBV7-2 | TGTGCCAGCAGCCCAGACAGGGGGCTATGGGATAATTCACCCCTCCACTTT | CASSPDRGLWDNSPLHF
- | - | TRBJ1-1 | TRBV5-6 | TGTGCCAGCAGCCCCCCCGGGGGAGGGGTGAACACTGAAGCTTTCTTT | CASSPPGGGVNTEAFF
- | TRBD1 | TRBJ1-6 | TRBV3-1/TRBV3-2 | TGTGCCAGCAGCCCGGGACAGTATAATTCACCCCTCCACTTT | CASSPGQYNSPLHF
- | - | TRBJ2-5 | TRBV7-3 | TGTGCCAGCAGCCCGGGACCTAACCAAGAGACCCAGTACTTC | CASSPGPNQETQYF
- | - | TRBJ1-2 | TRBV27 | TGTGCCAGCGGAATTAACTATGGCTACACCTTC | CASGINYGYTF
- | TRBD2 | TRBJ2-1 | TRBV28 | TGTGCCAGCGGGACTAGCGGGAGGGTTCCCCACAATGAGCAGTTCTTC | CASGTSGRVPHNEQFF
- | - | TRBJ2-7 | TRBV5-4 | TGTGCCAGCAGCCCACTTGGGGGCCTCGAGCAGTACTTC | CASSPLGGLEQYF
- | - | TRBJ1-5 | TRBV18 | TGTGCCAGCTCAGAGAGGGCTAATCAGCCCCAGCATTTT | CASSERANQPQHF